These T cell receptor beta chains were read from a single sample in a study of regulatory T cells in long-lasting Graves disease. From the multiplex PCR reads, TCRdb called clonotypes with MiXCR, one entry per CDR3 protein. The repertoire consists of 410,000 or so distinct CDR3 sequences, with around 14% occurring once and the leading ten covering around 17%. This sample was shared with a second study, whose subject was T cells in Graves' hyperthyroidism and ophthalmopathy.

This sample comprised peripheral blood mononuclear cells (PBMCs), obtained at new diagnosis, from a patient treated with antithyroid drugs. The source of these receptors is a woman aged 25 to 39 with Graves disease. CDR3s include the opening cysteine and the closing phenylalanine or tryptophan. A D gene is named only where the DNA matches it firmly. A clone size is listed for some rows: how often the clone was seen (once, few, many), or a class if it is expanded.

D gene: TRBD2
J gene: TRBJ2-5
clone size: -
V gene: TRBV12-3/TRBV12-4
CDR3 DNA: TGTGCCAGCAGCTGGAGACTAGCGGGAGGAGAGACCCAGTACTTC
CDR3 protein: CASSWRLAGGETQYF

D gene: TRBD2
J gene: TRBJ2-2
clone size: few
V gene: TRBV7-9
CDR3 DNA: TGTGCCAGCAGCTTAGGGACTAGCGAGATCACCGGGGAGCTGTTTTTT
CDR3 protein: CASSLGTSEITGELFF

D gene: TRBD2
J gene: TRBJ2-5
clone size: -
V gene: TRBV15
CDR3 DNA: TGTGCCACCAGCAGACCCGGGGAGGGGCAAGAGACCCAGTACTTC
CDR3 protein: CATSRPGEGQETQYF

D gene: -
J gene: TRBJ1-5
clone size: -
V gene: TRBV7-8
CDR3 DNA: TGTGCCAGCAGCCTTAACTATCAGCCCCAGCATTTT
CDR3 protein: CASSLNYQPQHF

D gene: TRBD1
J gene: TRBJ2-7
clone size: many
V gene: TRBV30
CDR3 DNA: TGTGCCTGGAGTGGGGACAGAGCCTACGAGCAGTACTTC
CDR3 protein: CAWSGDRAYEQYF

D gene: -
J gene: TRBJ1-5
clone size: many
V gene: TRBV27
CDR3 DNA: TGTGCCAGCAGTGCTACGGACAGTAGCAATCAGCCCCAGCATTTT
CDR3 protein: CASSATDSSNQPQHF

D gene: -
J gene: TRBJ2-5
clone size: -
V gene: TRBV2
CDR3 DNA: TGTACCAGCAGCAGCTTGGAGGGTACGGGGGAGACCCAGTACTTC
CDR3 protein: CTSSSLEGTGETQYF

D gene: -
J gene: TRBJ2-3
clone size: many
V gene: TRBV6-1
CDR3 DNA: TGTGCCAGCGGCACAGGGCTTAGCACAGATACGCAGTATTTT
CDR3 protein: CASGTGLSTDTQYF

D gene: TRBD1
J gene: TRBJ1-1
clone size: -
V gene: TRBV19
CDR3 DNA: TGTGCCAGTAGCCCTTTCACAGGGGGCGACACTGAAGCTTTCTTT
CDR3 protein: CASSPFTGGDTEAFF

D gene: -
J gene: TRBJ1-1
clone size: many
V gene: TRBV5-1
CDR3 DNA: TGCGCCAGCAGCTTTGGATCAACAATGAACACTGAAGCTTTCTTT
CDR3 protein: CASSFGSTMNTEAFF

D gene: -
J gene: TRBJ1-2
clone size: many
V gene: TRBV28
CDR3 DNA: TGTGCCAGCGGAGGAAACAATAACTATGGCTACACCTTC
CDR3 protein: CASGGNNNYGYTF

D gene: -
J gene: TRBJ1-2
clone size: -
V gene: TRBV5-6
CDR3 DNA: TGTGCCAGCAGCTTGGGGGGAAGCTATGGCTACACCTTC
CDR3 protein: CASSLGGSYGYTF

D gene: -
J gene: TRBJ2-5
clone size: -
V gene: TRBV7-7
CDR3 DNA: TGTGCTAGCAGCTTGCACCCATCTCACCCGGATGAGCAGTACTTC
CDR3 protein: CASSLHPSHPDEQYF

D gene: TRBD1
J gene: TRBJ2-7
clone size: many
V gene: TRBV27
CDR3 DNA: TGTGCCAGCAGTTTAAGCGGCAGGGGGCCCTACGAGCAGTACTTC
CDR3 protein: CASSLSGRGPYEQYF

D gene: -
J gene: TRBJ1-6
clone size: few
V gene: TRBV6-5
CDR3 DNA: TGTGCCAGCAGTTACTCAGTTCCCGGGGGGATCGTGAATTCACCCCTCCACTTT
CDR3 protein: CASSYSVPGGIVNSPLHF

D gene: TRBD2
J gene: TRBJ2-7
clone size: -
V gene: TRBV20-1
CDR3 DNA: TGCCGGATTAGCGGGAGGAGTTACGAGCAGTACTTC
CDR3 protein: CRISGRSYEQYF

D gene: -
J gene: TRBJ2-1
clone size: -
V gene: TRBV11-3
CDR3 DNA: TGTGCCAGCAGCTTAGGCTCCCACCGTGAGCAGTTCTTC
CDR3 protein: CASSLGSHREQFF

D gene: -
J gene: TRBJ2-7
clone size: many
V gene: TRBV28
CDR3 DNA: TGTGCCAGCAGTTCGGAGCGCCAGATTAGGCCCCCCTACGAGCAGTACTTC
CDR3 protein: CASSSERQIRPPYEQYF

D gene: -
J gene: TRBJ2-1
clone size: few
V gene: TRBV9
CDR3 DNA: TGTGCCAGCGGACGTAGCGGCGGGGTGAATGAGCAGTTCTTC
CDR3 protein: CASGRSGGVNEQFF

D gene: -
J gene: TRBJ1-3
clone size: -
V gene: TRBV5-5
CDR3 DNA: TGTGCCAGCAGCTTCGGGGGGTTTACAGAAAACTCTGGAAACACCATATATTTT
CDR3 protein: CASSFGGFTENSGNTIYF

D gene: -
J gene: TRBJ2-3
clone size: many
V gene: TRBV20-1
CDR3 DNA: TGCAGTGCGGGCGGTACCACAGATACGCAGTATTTT
CDR3 protein: CSAGGTTDTQYF

D gene: -
J gene: TRBJ1-5
clone size: -
V gene: TRBV15
CDR3 DNA: TGTGCCACCAGCAGGGCGGGGGTTTGGGGCAATCAGCCCCAGCATTTT
CDR3 protein: CATSRAGVWGNQPQHF

D gene: TRBD1
J gene: TRBJ2-1
clone size: many
V gene: TRBV20-1
CDR3 DNA: TGCAGTGCTCGAACAGGGGTTTTCTTCAATGAGCAGTTCTTC
CDR3 protein: CSARTGVFFNEQFF

D gene: -
J gene: TRBJ2-1
clone size: many
V gene: TRBV12-3/TRBV12-4
CDR3 DNA: TGTGCCAGCAGCCTAGTTGAGCAGTTCTTC
CDR3 protein: CASSLVEQFF

D gene: -
J gene: TRBJ2-2
clone size: -
V gene: TRBV19
CDR3 DNA: TGTGCCAGTAGTAGGGCGGCCGGCACCGGGGAGCTGTTTTTT
CDR3 protein: CASSRAAGTGELFF

D gene: -
J gene: TRBJ2-7
clone size: many
V gene: TRBV3-1
CDR3 DNA: TGTGCCAGCAGCCAAGGACAGGAGTTTGGATCCGAGCAGTACTTC
CDR3 protein: CASSQGQEFGSEQYF

D gene: TRBD2
J gene: TRBJ2-2
clone size: -
V gene: TRBV24-1
CDR3 DNA: TGTGCCACCAGTGATCAGCGCCTAGGACTAGCGGGAAACCCAGTCCCCGGGGAGCTGTTTTTT
CDR3 protein: CATSDQRLGLAGNPVPGELFF

D gene: TRBD2
J gene: TRBJ2-1
clone size: few
V gene: TRBV19
CDR3 DNA: TGTGCCAGTAGATTTGGGGGAGGGTACTACAATGAGCAGTTCTTC
CDR3 protein: CASRFGGGYYNEQFF

D gene: TRBD1
J gene: TRBJ1-2
clone size: -
V gene: TRBV6-5
CDR3 DNA: TGTGCCAGCAGTTTCGCCGGGACAGTCGGCTACACCTTC
CDR3 protein: CASSFAGTVGYTF

D gene: TRBD2
J gene: TRBJ2-7
clone size: few
V gene: TRBV10-2
CDR3 DNA: TGCGCCAGCAGTGATCTTCGACTAGCGGGATGGGAGCAGTACTTC
CDR3 protein: CASSDLRLAGWEQYF

D gene: -
J gene: TRBJ1-1
clone size: many
V gene: TRBV20-1
CDR3 DNA: TGCAGTGCTTGGGCTAACACTGAAGCTTTCTTT
CDR3 protein: CSAWANTEAFF

D gene: TRBD2
J gene: TRBJ2-2
clone size: many
V gene: TRBV2
CDR3 DNA: TGTGCCAGCAGCCCGGGACTAGCGACCGGGGAGCTGTTTTTT
CDR3 protein: CASSPGLATGELFF

D gene: -
J gene: TRBJ2-1
clone size: -
V gene: TRBV4-1
CDR3 DNA: TGCGCCAGCAGCGGGACGGAGGGCCCTTACAATGAGCAGTTCTTC
CDR3 protein: CASSGTEGPYNEQFF

D gene: -
J gene: TRBJ2-2
clone size: few
V gene: TRBV19
CDR3 DNA: TGTGCCAGTAGTTCGAGGGCCGGGGAGCTGTTTTTT
CDR3 protein: CASSSRAGELFF

D gene: -
J gene: TRBJ2-7
clone size: few
V gene: TRBV12-3/TRBV12-4
CDR3 DNA: TGTGCCAGCACCTCCCCGACCGGGGGCTTCTACGAGCAGTACTTC
CDR3 protein: CASTSPTGGFYEQYF

D gene: -
J gene: TRBJ2-6
clone size: -
V gene: TRBV9
CDR3 DNA: TGTGCCAGCAGCGTATCTGGGGCCAACGTCCTGACTTTC
CDR3 protein: CASSVSGANVLTF

D gene: TRBD1
J gene: TRBJ1-1
clone size: many
V gene: TRBV6-2/TRBV6-3
CDR3 DNA: TGTGCCAGCAGTTACGACCCCCAAGGGACAGACTGGGCGGCTTTCTTT
CDR3 protein: CASSYDPQGTDWAAFF

D gene: TRBD2
J gene: TRBJ2-7
clone size: many
V gene: TRBV11-2
CDR3 DNA: TGTGCCAGCAGCTTGGGGACTATCTCCTACGAGCAGTACTTC
CDR3 protein: CASSLGTISYEQYF

D gene: -
J gene: TRBJ1-1
clone size: many
V gene: TRBV2
CDR3 DNA: TGTGCCAGCAGTGAAGAGGGGGGTCTGGCGGAAGCTTTCTTT
CDR3 protein: CASSEEGGLAEAFF

D gene: -
J gene: TRBJ2-2
clone size: few
V gene: TRBV29-1
CDR3 DNA: TGCAGCACCCCAGGGGGGGGCGGGGAGCTGTTTTTT
CDR3 protein: CSTPGGGGELFF

D gene: -
J gene: TRBJ2-5
clone size: few
V gene: TRBV5-1
CDR3 DNA: TGCGCCAGCAGCCCTCCTCGGGTCAGCTTGGAGACCCAGTACTTC
CDR3 protein: CASSPPRVSLETQYF

D gene: TRBD1
J gene: TRBJ1-6
clone size: -
V gene: TRBV12-3/TRBV12-4
CDR3 DNA: TGTGCCAGCAGTTTAGGGGACAGGAGGACCCTCCACTTT
CDR3 protein: CASSLGDRRTLHF

D gene: TRBD2
J gene: TRBJ2-7
clone size: few
V gene: TRBV27
CDR3 DNA: TGTGCCAGCAGTTTTTCCAGACTAGCGGGATTTTCCGAGCAGTACTTC
CDR3 protein: CASSFSRLAGFSEQYF

D gene: -
J gene: TRBJ1-2
clone size: once
V gene: TRBV5-1
CDR3 DNA: TGCGCCAGCAGCTGGGGGGGAGGGCCCAACTATGGCTACACCTTC
CDR3 protein: CASSWGGGPNYGYTF

D gene: -
J gene: TRBJ2-2
clone size: many
V gene: TRBV7-3
CDR3 DNA: TGTGCCAGCAGCTTTTATCAGGCGGGCGGGGAGCTGTTTTTT
CDR3 protein: CASSFYQAGGELFF

D gene: -
J gene: TRBJ2-1
clone size: -
V gene: TRBV11-2
CDR3 DNA: TGTGCCAGCAGCTCCTCCCTAGCAGCCACTTACAATGAGCAGTTCTTC
CDR3 protein: CASSSSLAATYNEQFF

D gene: -
J gene: TRBJ1-2
clone size: -
V gene: TRBV24-1
CDR3 DNA: TGTGCCACCTGGTTCGGCGGGGGGATCTATGGCTACACCTTC
CDR3 protein: CATWFGGGIYGYTF

D gene: TRBD2
J gene: TRBJ2-7
clone size: many
V gene: TRBV20-1
CDR3 DNA: TGCAGTGCTAGGCCCGGACTAGCGGGAGTGCGGAGGGGCAACGAGCAGTACTTC
CDR3 protein: CSARPGLAGVRRGNEQYF

D gene: -
J gene: TRBJ1-5
clone size: few
V gene: TRBV20-1
CDR3 DNA: TGCAGTGCTAGAGGCGGCGGGGTGTTTAGCAATCAGCCCCAGCATTTT
CDR3 protein: CSARGGGVFSNQPQHF

D gene: -
J gene: TRBJ2-3
clone size: many
V gene: TRBV12-3/TRBV12-4
CDR3 DNA: TGTGCCAGCATCCGTAGCGGAACACGCACAGATACGCAGTATTTT
CDR3 protein: CASIRSGTRTDTQYF

D gene: TRBD2
J gene: TRBJ2-1
clone size: -
V gene: TRBV5-4
CDR3 DNA: TGTGCCAGCACGTCGTGGGAGCGGGATTACAATGAGCAGTTCTTC
CDR3 protein: CASTSWERDYNEQFF

D gene: -
J gene: TRBJ2-1
clone size: many
V gene: TRBV20-1
CDR3 DNA: TGCAGTGCTAGACCTGCGGTGAGCGCCAAGGTCTACAATGAGCAGTTCTTC
CDR3 protein: CSARPAVSAKVYNEQFF

D gene: -
J gene: TRBJ1-1
clone size: many
V gene: TRBV7-8
CDR3 DNA: TGTGCCAGCAGCTACAAAGCTGAAGCTTTCTTT
CDR3 protein: CASSYKAEAFF

D gene: TRBD1
J gene: TRBJ1-2
clone size: -
V gene: TRBV7-3
CDR3 DNA: TGTGCCAGCAGCTCCCCCTCAGCCCCGGACAGGGGGGACTTC
CDR3 protein: CASSSPSAPDRGDF

D gene: -
J gene: TRBJ1-1
clone size: many
V gene: TRBV20-1
CDR3 DNA: TGCAGTGCTCGGGCAGGGTTGGGAAACACTGAAGCTTTCTTT
CDR3 protein: CSARAGLGNTEAFF

D gene: TRBD2
J gene: TRBJ2-2
clone size: -
V gene: TRBV6-2/TRBV6-3
CDR3 DNA: TGTGCCAGCAGTTACCGACTAGCGGGAGGAGGCGGGGAGCTGTTTTTT
CDR3 protein: CASSYRLAGGGGELFF

D gene: TRBD1
J gene: TRBJ1-5
clone size: few
V gene: TRBV27
CDR3 DNA: TGTGCCAGCACCCCTACAGGGGGCAGTCAGCCCCAGCATTTT
CDR3 protein: CASTPTGGSQPQHF

D gene: TRBD2
J gene: TRBJ2-7
clone size: few
V gene: TRBV28
CDR3 DNA: TGTGCCAGCAGTTTACTTAGCGGGAGCTCCTACGAGCAGTACTTC
CDR3 protein: CASSLLSGSSYEQYF

D gene: TRBD1
J gene: TRBJ2-7
clone size: -
V gene: TRBV20-1
CDR3 DNA: TGCAGTGCTAGAGCTGGACAGGGCGTCTACGAGCAGTACTTC
CDR3 protein: CSARAGQGVYEQYF

D gene: TRBD2
J gene: TRBJ2-3
clone size: many
V gene: TRBV20-1
CDR3 DNA: TGCAGTGCTACTAGCGGGAGGGCCACAGATACGCAGTATTTT
CDR3 protein: CSATSGRATDTQYF